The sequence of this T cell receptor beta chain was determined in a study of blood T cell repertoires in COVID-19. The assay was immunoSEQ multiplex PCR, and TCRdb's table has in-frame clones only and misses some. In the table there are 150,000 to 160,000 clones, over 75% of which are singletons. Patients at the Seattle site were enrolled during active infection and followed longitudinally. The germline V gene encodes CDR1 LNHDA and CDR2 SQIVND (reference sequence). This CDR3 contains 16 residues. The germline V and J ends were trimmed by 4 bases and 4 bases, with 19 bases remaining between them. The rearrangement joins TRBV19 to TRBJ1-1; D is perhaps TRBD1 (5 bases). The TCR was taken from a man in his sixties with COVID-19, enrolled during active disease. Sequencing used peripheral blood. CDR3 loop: CASSTRDPRRGTEAFF. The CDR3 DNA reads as TGTGCCAGTAGTACGCGGGACCCCCGGAGAGGCACTGAAGCTTTCTTT.